This T cell receptor beta chain stems from a study of control samples from healthy donors and cancer patients. This CDR3 is 13 amino acids long. J was trimmed by 4 bases and V by 5 bases; bases with no gene match: 5. The V gene's germline CDR1 is SGHNT and CDR2 YYREEE (reference sequence). Profiled with immunoSEQ multiplex PCR; TCRdb holds only in-frame clones, not every one. The table has about 22,000 clones, about 83% seen once. The source material was PBMCs. The receptor was isolated from a man aged 60 to 75 with head and neck cancer. The chain joins TRBV5-4 to TRBJ2-5, with 7 bases identical to TRBD1. The CDR3 nucleotides are TGTGCCAGCAGTAATAACAGGGGAGAGACCCAGTACTTC. Amino acid sequence: CASSNNRGETQYF.